These 21 T cell receptor beta chains came from one sample sequenced in a study of PD-L1 blockade in urothelial cancer. This table comes from immunoSEQ multiplex PCR, and its TCRdb copy is limited to in-frame clones, with some not included. The sample records some 60,000 clones, just over 85% being singletons. The source material was PBMCs, sampled around atezolizumab (anti-PD-L1) treatment. Receptor source: a man in his fifties or sixties with urothelial cancer.

J is TRBJ1-4 and V is TRBV6-1; TRBD1 aligns across 7 bases. The junction had 8 bases not matched to a gene; V was cut back by 6 bases and J by 7 bases. Germline CDR1 reads MNHNS; CDR2 reads SASEGT. The CDR3 covers 14 residues. DNA for the CDR3: TGTGCCAGCAGCGGACAGGAGGGCGGTGAAAAACTGTTTTTT. Residues: CASSGQEGGEKLFF.

A single count supports this clone. The genes are TRBV7-3 and TRBJ2-1; 11 bases are a match to TRBD2. V lost 3 bases, J lost 7 bases, and 2 bases stayed unmatched. CDR1 and CDR2 from the germline V gene are SGHTA and FQGTGA. This CDR3 region has 14 residues. The CDR3 loop reads CASSFSGRVNEQFF. The CDR3 DNA follows: TGTGCCAGCAGCTTTAGCGGGAGGGTAAATGAGCAGTTCTTC.

The gene calls are TRBV6-5 and TRBJ1-2; D ambiguous. Trimming cost V 4 bases and J 7 bases, with 19 bases left between them. The CDR3 is 15 amino acids. Germline lookup yields CDR1 MNHEY and CDR2 SVGAGI. As DNA, the CDR3 is TGTGCCAGCAGTTCTCTCGATTCGGGAAGAGCTGGCTACACCTTC. It translates to CASSSLDSGRAGYTF.

The J gene is TRBJ2-3, the V gene TRBV7-2; 14 nucleotides agree with TRBD2. J was trimmed by 5 bases and V by 5 bases; bases with no gene match: 9. Germline V CDR1 and CDR2: SGHTA, FQGNSA. The CDR3 consists of 17 residues. CDR3 region: CASSLGLAGAGGDTQYF. The CDR3 nucleotides read TGTGCCAGCAGCCTGGGACTAGCGGGAGCAGGGGGAGATACGCAGTATTTT. Complete variable domain (other parts from reference TRBV7-2 and TRBJ2-3): GAGVSQSPSNKVTEKGKDVELRCDPISGHTALYWYRQSLGQGLEFLIYFQGNSAPDKSGLPSDRFSAERTGGSVSTLTIQRTQQEDSAVYLCASSLGLAGAGGDTQYFGPGTRLTVL.

The CDR3 nucleotides read TGCGCCAGCAGCAACCCGACAGGGGGTGGCGCAGATACGCAGTATTTT. This codes for CASSNPTGGGADTQYF. V usage is TRBV5-1 and J usage is TRBJ2-3; 9 bases align to TRBD1. This CDR3 has 16 residues. Germline-derived CDR1 and CDR2 are SGHRS and YFSETQ. The V and J ends lost 4 bases and 4 bases, in that order; junction bases with no gene match: 10.

The V gene is TRBV5-6, the J gene TRBJ2-3; no clear D. V gave up 4 bases and J gave up 1 base, with 7 bases separating them. Germline loops: CDR1 SGHDT, CDR2 YYEEEE. The CDR3 sequence is 13 residues long. The CDR3 loop reads CASSPGGTDTQYF. In DNA, the CDR3 is TGTGCCAGCAGCCCCGGAGGCACAGATACGCAGTATTTT.

This chain links TRBV4-1 with TRBJ2-2, with TRBD1 matching 9 bases. Trimming at V came to 10 bases and at J to 5 bases, leaving 17 bases not matched to a gene. The CDR3 loop spans 17 amino acids. The germline V gene has CDR1 MGHRA and CDR2 YSYEKL. The CDR3 spells CATARTGVSSGTGELFF. The CDR3 DNA sequence: TGCGCCACCGCGAGGACAGGGGTCTCCTCGGGTACCGGGGAGCTGTTTTTT.

This sequence joins TRBV15 and TRBJ2-7, with a tentative D call TRBD2 (5 bases). CDR1 and CDR2 from the germline V gene are LNHNV and YYDKDF (reference sequence). V lost 5 bases, J lost 2 bases, and 13 bases lay in between. The CDR3 is 14 amino acids. CDR3 DNA: TGTGCCACCAGCTCTGACGGGGTTACCTACGAGCAGTACTTC. It encodes CATSSDGVTYEQYF.

The J gene is TRBJ2-3, the V gene TRBV28; 11 nucleotides align to TRBD2. Losses at the gene ends were 7 bases for V and 5 bases for J; bases not matched to a gene: 8. The CDR3 is made up of 15 amino acids. Germline V gene data show CDR1 as MDHEN and CDR2 as SYDVKM. CDR3 DNA: TGTGCCAGCACGCCACTAGCGGGAGTAATAGATACGCAGTATTTT. Its translation is CASTPLAGVIDTQYF.

J is TRBJ2-7 and V is TRBV5-5; D unclear. Germline CDR1 SGHKS, CDR2 YYEKEE (reference sequence). The V end lost 1 base, the J end lost 2 bases, and 10 bases lay between the germline ends. The CDR3 covers 14 residues. DNA of the CDR3: TGTGCCAGCAGCTTGTTAGGAGAAGCCTACGAGCAGTACTTC. Its translation is CASSLLGEAYEQYF.

This clone was found a few times. This chain links TRBV7-8 with TRBJ2-7, with TRBD2 as a possible D gene (5 bases). Germline V CDR1 and CDR2: SGHVS, FQNEAQ. Between the trimmed V and J ends, which lost 0 bases and 4 bases, there was a span of 13 bases. The CDR3 is 15 amino acids. CDR3 sequence reads: CASSLAFSAEYEQYF. CDR3 bases: TGTGCCAGCAGCTTAGCCTTTAGCGCTGAATACGAGCAGTACTTC. Looking up the rest from reference TRBV7-8 and TRBJ2-7 gives the full variable domain: GAGVSQSPRYKVAKRGQDVALRCDPISGHVSLFWYQQALGQGPEFLTYFQNEAQLDKSGLPSDRFFAERPEGSVSTLKIQRTQQEDSAVYLCASSLAFSAEYEQYFGPGTRLTVT.

This chain's CDR3 is CASSSWDRDTGELFF. For the CDR3, the DNA is TGTGCCAGCAGCTCTTGGGACAGGGACACCGGGGAGCTGTTTTTT. The V and J genes are TRBV7-8 and TRBJ2-2, with 9 bases matching TRBD1. The length of the CDR3 is 15 residues. Trimming at V came to 4 bases and at J to 3 bases, leaving 3 bases not matched to a gene. Germline CDR1 is SGHVS and CDR2 is FQNEAQ.

The chain has TRBV5-4 and TRBJ2-1; TRBD2 is a possible D gene (6 bases). The germline CDR1 and CDR2 sequences are SGHNT and YYREEE (reference sequence). This CDR3 region has 15 residues. Deletions cut 4 bases from V and 0 bases from J, with 11 bases between. CDR3 DNA sequence: TGTGCCAGCAGCCTGGGAGGAACCTCCTACAATGAGCAGTTCTTC. Protein product: CASSLGGTSYNEQFF.

CDR3 protein: CASVPTGDRVYTF. The DNA for the CDR3 is TGTGCCAGCGTCCCGACAGGGGATCGCGTCTACACCTTC. The chain couples TRBV28 to TRBJ1-2; 8 bases map to TRBD1. CDR1 and CDR2 (germline): MDHEN, SYDVKM. This CDR3 has 13 amino acids. Trimming at V came to 8 bases and at J to 10 bases, leaving 12 bases not matched to a gene.

The chain joins TRBV27 to TRBJ1-6, with TRBD1 matching over 7 bases. Germline-derived CDR1 and CDR2 are MNHEY and SMNVEV (reference sequence). With 2 bases clipped from V and 5 bases from J, the junction kept 6 bases outside the gene matches. CDR3 length: 16 residues. The CDR3, as DNA: TGTGCCAGCAGTTTAGCGCAGGGACAGCATAATTCACCCCTCCACTTT. Encoded protein: CASSLAQGQHNSPLHF.

This chain joins TRBV5-1 and TRBJ2-6, with a possible D match to TRBD1 (7 bases). Trimming took 4 bases from V and 0 from J, leaving 14 bases between them. CDR3 length equals 17 residues. From germline, CDR1 is SGHRS and CDR2 YFSETQ. DNA for the CDR3: TGCGCCAGCAGCGCGGGACAGCTAAGCTCTGGGGCCAACGTCCTGACTTTC. Amino acid sequence: CASSAGQLSSGANVLTF.

The chain has TRBV18 and TRBJ2-7; 11 nucleotides match TRBD1. The CDR3 runs to 16 residues. The germline V gene encodes CDR1 KGHSH and CDR2 LQKENI. V trimming: 4 bases; J trimming: 5 bases; junction bases outside the gene matches: 10. CDR3 bases: TGTGCCAGCTCACTTACAATCGGACAGGGGGCGAACGAGCAGTACTTC. Protein product: CASSLTIGQGANEQYF.

The V and J genes are TRBV6-5 and TRBJ2-7, with D tentatively TRBD1 (6 bases). Between the trimmed V and J ends, which lost 5 bases and 2 bases, there was a span of 16 bases. The CDR3 extends over 15 amino acids. Germline-derived CDR1 and CDR2 are MNHEY and SVGAGI. The CDR3 DNA reads TGTGCCAGCAGTCGGTACAGGGAAAAAACCTACGAGCAGTACTTC. This sequence encodes CASSRYREKTYEQYF.

Remarks on this clone: Additional DNA sequences in this sample encode the identical CDR3. V gene TRBV5-1 combines with J gene TRBJ2-6, with D perhaps matching TRBD1 (6 bases). With 2 bases removed from V and 4 bases from J, the gap between germline ends came to 10 bases. Looked up from germline, CDR1 is SGHRS and CDR2 is YFSETQ. This CDR3 comprises 15 residues. As DNA, the CDR3 is TGCGCCAGCAGCTTAGGGGGTTCCGGGGCCAACGTCCTGACTTTC. Amino acids: CASSLGGSGANVLTF.

This rearrangement joins TRBV18 to TRBJ1-5, with TRBD1 matching 7 bases. The CDR3 is 15 residues long. CDR1 is KGHSH, CDR2 LQKENI, per germline. The junction had 7 bases not matched to a gene; V was cut back by 6 bases and J by 2 bases. Here the CDR3 DNA reads TGTGCCAGCTCCCCAACCGGACAGGGCAATCAGCCCCAGCATTTT. Its protein is CASSPTGQGNQPQHF.

V and J are TRBV2 and TRBJ2-3, with a weak D call TRBD1 (6 bases). Trimming stripped 4 bases from V and 0 bases from J, with 11 bases between. The CDR3 covers 15 residues. Germline V gene sequence: CDR1 SNHLY, CDR2 FYNNEI. Here the CDR3 DNA reads TGTGCCAGCAGTGCCGGGACAAAAAGCACAGATACGCAGTATTTT. Its protein is CASSAGTKSTDTQYF.